This T cell receptor (beta chain) was documented in a study of early stage breast cancer tumors. Study as a whole: Most invasive tumors, about 80% of the 16, were ER+/PR+/HER2-. General study points: Chain pairing and CD4, CD8 or FOXP3 expression were not captured. In about 90% of the 16 patients, blood comparison separated tumor from normal breast.

Germline CDR1 is MNHEY and CDR2 is SVGAGI. The J segment lost 3 bases and the V segment lost 2 bases, leaving 6 bases of the junction unmatched. This CDR3 is built from 15 residues. As regards this clone: Its cognate antigen is unknown.

Blood replicates held 0.5 ug DNA, tumor or normal breast 1.5 ug, two each. Sequencing used immunoSEQ multiplex PCR; TCRdb keeps in-frame clones, though not all of them. The data show about 51,000 clones, with around 78% seen just once and under 4.5% held by the top ten. The sample consisted of blood. V usage is TRBV6-5 and J usage is TRBJ1-2; 7 bases align to TRBD1. The clonotype originates from a person between 35 and 49 years old with breast cancer. CDR3 DNA sequence: TGTGCCAGCAGTTACGGGCAGGGGGAGCACTATGGCTACACCTTC. This encodes CASSYGQGEHYGYTF.